This passage covers 9 T cell receptor beta chains from one sample sequenced in a study of T cells in women clearing cervical HPV infection. Sequencing used immunoSEQ multiplex PCR; TCRdb keeps in-frame clones, though not all of them. This sample lists over 25,000 clones; its ten largest clones have roughly a sixth. The sequencing sample was made of blood buffy coat. The receptors shown here come from a woman aged 18-69 years with a cervical HPV16 infection that either progressed to CIN3+ or cleared (not recorded which).

Details on this clone: The read stops 3 residues short of the end of the CDR3; the missing end is completed from the germline J gene. The rearrangement uses TRBV19 and TRBJ2-2; D unresolved. Germline V gene data show CDR1 as LNHDA and CDR2 as SQIVND (reference sequence). The CDR3 has 13 residues. Here the CDR3 reads CASSIGGSEKLFF. CDR3 DNA, as far as it was read: TGTGCCAGTAGTATCGGCGGATCCGAAAAG. The whole variable domain, filled in from reference TRBV19 and TRBJ2-2, reads DGGITQSPKYLFRKEGQNVTLSCEQNLNHDAMYWYRQDPGQGLRLIYYSQIVNDFQKGDIAEGYSVSREKKESFPLTVTSAQKNPTAFYLCASSIGGSEKLFFGEGSRLTVL.

Comments on this clone: The DNA ends 3 residues before the CDR3 does, and the rest of the CDR3 is filled in from the germline J gene. The V gene is TRBV7-9, the J gene TRBJ2-2, with D possibly being TRBD1 (6 bases). Germline CDR1 reads SEHNR; CDR2 reads FQNEAQ (reference sequence). CDR3 length: 15 amino acids. CDR3 DNA, as far as it was read: TGTGCCAGCAGCCACAGGGACCGAGCTAATGAAAAG. Its protein is CASSHRDRANEK. The CDR3 in its entirety is CASSHRDRANEKLFF. The complete variable domain, with remaining parts taken from reference TRBV7-9 and TRBJ2-2, reads DTGVSQNPRHKITKRGQNVTFRCDPISEHNRLYWYRQTLGQGPEFLTYFQNEAQLEKSRLLSDRFSAERPKGSFSTLEIQRTEQGDSAMYLCASSHRDRANEKLFFGEGSRLTVL.

Details on this clone: The sequence runs out 3 residues before the end of the CDR3; the remainder is reconstructed from the germline J gene. This rearrangement joins TRBV5-4 to TRBJ2-2; 8 bases fit TRBD1. Trimming at V came to 5 bases and at J to 3 bases, leaving 9 bases not matched to a gene. From germline, CDR1 is SGHNT and CDR2 YYREEE (reference sequence). This CDR3 has 16 residues. This CDR3 reads CASRPAPGQDTGELFF. The CDR3 DNA, read in part, is TGTGCCAGCAGACCTGCCCCGGGACAGGACACCGGGGAG.

As concerns this clone: The read falls 3 residues short of the CDR3 end, and the missing part is taken from the germline J gene. V usage is TRBV28 and J usage is TRBJ1-4; possible D gene TRBD1, 6 bases. CDR1 is MDHEN and CDR2 is SYDVKM in the germline V gene. Trimming took off 6 bases at V and 10 bases at J, with 12 bases between the two ends. The CDR3 has 12 residues. The sequenced part of the CDR3 DNA is TGTGCCAGCAGGGCAGGAGGGGGAAAA. Its protein is CASRAGGGK. The entire CDR3 is CASRAGGGKLFF.

In the case of this clone: From the germline J gene comes the end of the CDR3, since the read stops 3 residues before it. The chain couples TRBV5-1 to TRBJ2-2, with a tentative D call TRBD2 (5 bases). Trimming pared 0 bases from V and 0 bases from J, leaving 9 bases between. Germline CDR1 reads SGHRS; CDR2 reads YFSETQ. This CDR3 has 16 residues. The part of the CDR3 DNA that was read is TGCGCCAGCAGCTTGGTTCCGGGGTCGAACACCGGGGAG. It specifies CASSLVPGSNTGE. The CDR3, in full, reads CASSLVPGSNTGELFF.

In the case of this clone: The read ends 3 residues early relative to the CDR3; the germline J gene fills the gap. This rearrangement joins TRBV18 to TRBJ2-1, with D unclear. CDR1 is KGHSH, CDR2 LQKENI, per germline. Trimming took 4 bases from V and 6 from J, leaving 13 bases between them. The CDR3 contains 14 residues. CDR3 in amino acids: CASSQGLVSNEQFF. The sequenced part of the CDR3 DNA is TGTGCCAGCTCACAAGGGTTGGTAAGCAATGAG.

Regarding this clone: The read finishes 3 residues shy of the CDR3 end, and the germline J gene is used to complete it. The chain combines TRBV20-1 with TRBJ2-3; 11 bases line up with TRBD1. This CDR3 spans 13 amino acids. Germline V lookup: CDR1 DFQATT, CDR2 SNEGSKA (reference sequence). CDR3 residues: CSASEGDRGTQYF. The CDR3 bases that were read are TGCAGTGCTAGTGAGGGGGACAGGGGGACG.

Comments on this clone: The read terminates 3 residues ahead of where the CDR3 ends, so the germline J gene completes it. V usage is TRBV6-2 or TRBV6-3 and J usage is TRBJ2-3; 10 bases match TRBD2. Germline CDR1 is MNHEY and CDR2 is SVGEGT. This CDR3 is 15 amino acids long. Trimming cost V 6 bases and J 0 bases; bases outside gene matches: 3. CDR3 bases read: TGTGCCAGCAGGAAAGCGGGGGGGAGCACAGATACG. Protein: CASRKAGGSTDT. The whole CDR3 region reads CASRKAGGSTDTQYF.

Details on this clone: The DNA ends 3 residues before the CDR3 does, and the rest of the CDR3 is filled in from the germline J gene. The chain joins TRBV12-3 or TRBV12-4 to TRBJ2-3; 8 nucleotides match TRBD2. V lost 6 bases, J lost 6 bases, and 8 bases stayed unmatched. CDR3 length: 14 residues. The DNA read from the CDR3 is TGTGCCAGCAGCACTCCAACGGGGGGGGATACG. Its protein is CASSTPTGGDT. The whole CDR3 region reads CASSTPTGGDTQYF.